This T cell receptor beta chain was profiled in a study of T cell clones after liver transplantation. Study as a whole: TCRbeta sequencing after a pre-transplant mixed lymphocyte reaction identified graft-donor-reactive clones, later tracked in post-transplant blood.

The germline gives CDR1 SGHRS, CDR2 YFSETQ. Trimming took off 6 bases at V and 0 bases at J, with 16 bases between the two ends. This CDR3 contains 16 residues. Note on this clone: The antigen remains undetermined.

This table comes from immunoSEQ multiplex PCR, and its TCRdb copy is limited to in-frame clones, with some not included. The sample lists about 45,000 clones; more than 70% were seen once. Study results and limitations: Donor-reactive sequences fell more than third party-reactive ones, suggesting partial deletion. Small, mixed patient groups and varying post-transplant times limit these conclusions.

The sequence came from a human patient who received a liver transplant. Some T cells may possibly be graft donor cells. The starting material was CD4+ T cells from blood, obtained 24 months after liver transplant. The V call is TRBV5-1, the J call TRBJ2-1, with D possibly being TRBD1 (6 bases). The CDR3 coding sequence is TGCGCCAGCAAGCCTACCGGACAGTTCTCCTACAATGAGCAGTTCTTC. It yields the protein CASKPTGQFSYNEQFF.